This record covers a single T cell receptor (beta chain). Its antigen remains unidentified. The sample is drawn from a study of cytomegalovirus exposure and HLA in healthy donors. The study's findings and limits: Several top significant clusters appeared, in a later analysis, to be linked to common viral pathogens.

After removal of 11 bases from V and 0 bases from J, the junction contained 10 bases not matched to a gene. The CDR3 consists of 16 residues. CDR1 and CDR2 (germline): SGHTA, FQGNSA. PCR used 60 Vbeta primers and 13 Jbeta primers. The data were produced by immunoSEQ multiplex PCR, yet TCRdb's version contains in-frame clones alone and is incomplete. Its table lists some 41,000 clones. This clonotype was sampled from a man younger than 45 in good health and CMV-seronegative. The V and J genes are TRBV7-2 and TRBJ2-3; 11 bases are a match to TRBD2. The sample was PBMCs. The CDR3 region is CALEDGTSGSTDTQYF. The DNA for the CDR3 is TGTGCCTTAGAGGACGGGACTAGCGGTAGCACAGATACGCAGTATTTT. Using reference TRBV7-2 and TRBJ2-3 for the parts outside the CDR3, the full variable domain is GAGVSQSPSNKVTEKGKDVELRCDPISGHTALYWYRQSLGQGLEFLIYFQGNSAPDKSGLPSDRFSAERTGGSVSTLTIQRTQQEDSAVYLCALEDGTSGSTDTQYFGPGTRLTVL.